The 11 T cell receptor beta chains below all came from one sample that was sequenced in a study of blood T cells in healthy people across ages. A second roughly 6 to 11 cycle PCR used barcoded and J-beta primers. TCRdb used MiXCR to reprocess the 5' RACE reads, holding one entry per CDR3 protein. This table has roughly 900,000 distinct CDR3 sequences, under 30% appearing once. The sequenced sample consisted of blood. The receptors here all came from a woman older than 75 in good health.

In DNA form, the CDR3 reads TGCAGCGTCGGAGGGAGAACCGGGGAGCTGTTTTTT. Encoded protein: CSVGGRTGELFF. The J gene is TRBJ2-2, the V gene TRBV29-1; possibly TRBD2 for D (6 bases). This CDR3 has 12 amino acids. The germline gives CDR1 SQVTM, CDR2 ANQGSEA. V was trimmed by 6 bases and J by 5 bases, leaving 10 bases between them.

The CDR3 reads CATGPDRIYEQYF. The CDR3 region has the DNA TGTGCCACCGGGCCCGACAGGATCTACGAGCAGTACTTC. The V and J genes are TRBV27 and TRBJ2-5, with D maybe TRBD1 (6 bases). The closer fit of TRBJ2-7 to the DNA end suggests the J call may be wrong. Germline V lookup: CDR1 MNHEY, CDR2 SMNVEV (reference sequence). CDR3 length: 13 residues.

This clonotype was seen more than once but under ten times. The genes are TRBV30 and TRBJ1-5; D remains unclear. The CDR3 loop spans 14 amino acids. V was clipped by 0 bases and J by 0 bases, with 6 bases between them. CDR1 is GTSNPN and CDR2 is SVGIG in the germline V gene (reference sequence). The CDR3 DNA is TGTGCCTGGAGTGTAGGCGGTAGCAATCAGCCCCAGCATTTT. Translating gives CAWSVGGSNQPQHF.

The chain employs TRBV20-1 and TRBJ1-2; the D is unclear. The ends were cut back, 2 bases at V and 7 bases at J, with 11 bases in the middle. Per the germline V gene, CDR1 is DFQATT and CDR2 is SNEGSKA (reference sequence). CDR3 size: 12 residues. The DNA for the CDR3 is TGCAGTGCTAGAACTGGCGGTACTGGCTACACCTTC. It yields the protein CSARTGGTGYTF.

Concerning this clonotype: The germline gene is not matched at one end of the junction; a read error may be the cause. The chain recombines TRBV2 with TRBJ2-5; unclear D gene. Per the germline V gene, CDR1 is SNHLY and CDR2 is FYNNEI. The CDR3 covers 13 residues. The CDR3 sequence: CASSPLYQGTQYF. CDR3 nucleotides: TGTGCCAGCAGCCCGTTGTACCAAGGGACCCAGTACTTC.

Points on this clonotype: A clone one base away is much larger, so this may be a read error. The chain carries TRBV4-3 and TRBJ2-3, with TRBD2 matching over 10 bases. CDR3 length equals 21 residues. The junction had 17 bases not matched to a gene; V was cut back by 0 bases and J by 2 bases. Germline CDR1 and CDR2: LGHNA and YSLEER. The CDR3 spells CASSQELAGLAGATNTDTQYF. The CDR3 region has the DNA TGCGCCAGCAGCCAAGAACTAGCGGGTCTAGCGGGGGCTACTAACACAGATACGCAGTATTTT.

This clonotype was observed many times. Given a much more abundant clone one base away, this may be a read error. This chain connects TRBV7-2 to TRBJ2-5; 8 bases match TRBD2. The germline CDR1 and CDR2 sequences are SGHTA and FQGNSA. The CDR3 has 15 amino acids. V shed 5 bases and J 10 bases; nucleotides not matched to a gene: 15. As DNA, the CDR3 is TGTGCCAGCAGCCTCCTTGAGCGGGGGTGCGGGGACCAGTACTTC. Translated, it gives CASSLLERGCGDQYF.

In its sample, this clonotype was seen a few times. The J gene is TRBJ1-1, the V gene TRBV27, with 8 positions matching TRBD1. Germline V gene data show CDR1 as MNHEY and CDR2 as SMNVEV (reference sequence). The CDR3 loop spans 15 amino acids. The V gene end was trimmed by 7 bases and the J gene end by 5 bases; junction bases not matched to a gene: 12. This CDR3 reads CASTPSTGVKTEAFF. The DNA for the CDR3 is TGTGCCAGCACCCCTTCGACAGGGGTAAAAACTGAAGCTTTCTTT.

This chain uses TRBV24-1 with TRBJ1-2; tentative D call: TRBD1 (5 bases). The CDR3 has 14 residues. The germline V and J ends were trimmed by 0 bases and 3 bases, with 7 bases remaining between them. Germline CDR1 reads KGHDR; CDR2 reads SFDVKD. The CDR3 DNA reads TGTGCCACCAGTGATTTGGGGGCAGACTATGGCTACACCTTC. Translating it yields CATSDLGADYGYTF.

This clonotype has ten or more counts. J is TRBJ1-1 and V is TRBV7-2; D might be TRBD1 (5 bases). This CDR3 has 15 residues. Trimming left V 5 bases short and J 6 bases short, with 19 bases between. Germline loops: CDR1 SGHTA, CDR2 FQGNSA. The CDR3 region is CASSARPIKQAEAFF. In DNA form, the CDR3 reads TGTGCCAGCAGCGCGCGTCCCATTAAACAGGCTGAAGCTTTCTTT.

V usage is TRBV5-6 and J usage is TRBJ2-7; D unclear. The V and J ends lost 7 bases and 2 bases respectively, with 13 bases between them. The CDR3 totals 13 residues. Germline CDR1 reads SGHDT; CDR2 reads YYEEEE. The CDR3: CASRTVTAYEQYF. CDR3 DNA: TGTGCCAGCCGAACGGTCACCGCCTACGAGCAGTACTTC.